The next 16 T cell receptor beta chains were all read from a single sample in a study of blood T cell repertoires in COVID-19. TCRdb's table, derived via immunoSEQ multiplex PCR, lists solely in-frame clones and lacks some. The table lists about 400,000 clones, nearly 90% of them singletons. Sequences were obtained from PBMCs or T cells enriched from blood (not recorded which). The receptors stem from a young woman who had recovered from COVID-19.

V usage is TRBV24-1 and J usage is TRBJ2-1; weak D call: TRBD1 (5 bases). Trimming removed 1 base at V and 3 bases at J, with 9 bases between. From germline, CDR1 is KGHDR and CDR2 SFDVKD. The CDR3 consists of 15 residues. CDR3 residues: CATSDFRQGYNEQFF. The CDR3 nucleotides read TGTGCCACCAGTGATTTTAGGCAGGGCTACAATGAGCAGTTCTTC.

The DNA of the CDR3 is TGTGCCTGGAGTTCCAGAGGGGGAGACTCTGGAAACACCATATATTTT. This gives the protein CAWSSRGGDSGNTIYF. The chain couples TRBV30 to TRBJ1-3; D is possibly TRBD1 (6 bases). The CDR3 extends over 16 amino acids. Germline lookup yields CDR1 GTSNPN and CDR2 SVGIG (reference sequence). V was clipped by 2 bases and J by 0 bases, with 14 bases between them.

The genes are TRBV27 and TRBJ2-3; D may be TRBD2 (6 bases). The germline V and J ends were trimmed by 3 bases and 6 bases, with 22 bases remaining between them. This CDR3 is 17 amino acids long. Germline V lookup: CDR1 MNHEY, CDR2 SMNVEV (reference sequence). The DNA of the CDR3 is TGTGCCAGCAGTTTGGGGCCTCAACGGGGGACTCGGGATACGCAGTATTTT. It specifies CASSLGPQRGTRDTQYF.

The rearrangement joins TRBV14 to TRBJ1-6, with 8 bases matching TRBD1. Germline CDR1 and CDR2: SGHDN and FVKESK. The trim removed 6 bases at V and 7 bases at J, leaving 11 bases unmatched. CDR3 length: 16 residues. The CDR3 protein is CASRRAGGAWNSPLHF. CDR3 DNA: TGTGCCAGCAGACGCGCAGGGGGCGCGTGGAATTCACCCCTCCACTTT.

This clone was found a few times. The genes are TRBV19 and TRBJ1-5, with D unclear. The V and J ends lost 0 bases and 10 bases respectively, with 10 bases between them. The CDR3 has 13 residues. Germline V gene sequence: CDR1 LNHDA, CDR2 SQIVND (reference sequence). CDR3 DNA: TGTGCCAGTAGTATAGATGAGCTAGGACCCCAGCATTTT. Encoded protein: CASSIDELGPQHF.

The CDR3: CASSDRGASSTDTQYF. For the CDR3, the DNA is TGTGCCAGCAGTGACCGCGGGGCCAGTAGCACAGATACGCAGTATTTT. The V and J genes are TRBV6-4 and TRBJ2-3; TRBD2 might be the D (6 bases). CDR3 length equals 16 residues. V shed 2 bases and J shed 0 bases, with 12 bases lying between them. Germline lookup yields CDR1 MRHNA and CDR2 SNTAGT.

The chain joins TRBV20-1 to TRBJ2-1; D gene ambiguous. Deletions cut 3 bases from V and 1 base from J, with 7 bases between. Germline V gene data show CDR1 as DFQATT and CDR2 as SNEGSKA (reference sequence). The CDR3 is made up of 13 amino acids. This chain's CDR3 is CSASAFSYNEQFF. The DNA for the CDR3 is TGCAGTGCTAGTGCCTTTTCCTACAATGAGCAGTTCTTC.

The V call is TRBV6-2 or TRBV6-3, the J call TRBJ2-1; TRBD2 matches at 12 bases. The CDR3 length is 17 residues. After removal of 6 bases from V and 5 bases from J, the junction contained 11 bases not matched to a gene. Germline CDR1 is MNHEY and CDR2 is SVGEGT. CDR3 region: CASSLYTSGGINNEQFF. In DNA form, the CDR3 reads TGTGCCAGCAGCCTCTACACTAGCGGGGGGATAAACAATGAGCAGTTCTTC.

J is TRBJ2-2 and V is TRBV7-3; TRBD1 might be the D (5 bases). CDR1 is SGHTA, CDR2 FQGTGA, per germline. The V gene lost 5 bases and the J gene lost 0 bases, with 10 bases spanning the gap. The length of the CDR3 is 15 residues. The DNA for the CDR3 is TGTGCCAGCAGCGCAGGGTCGACGAACACCGGGGAGCTGTTTTTT. Its translation is CASSAGSTNTGELFF. The full variable domain, rest sourced from reference TRBV7-3 and TRBJ2-2, is GAGVSQTPSNKVTEKGKYVELRCDPISGHTALYWYRQSLGQGPEFLIYFQGTGAADDSGLPNDRFFAVRPEGSVSTLKIQRTERGDSAVYLCASSAGSTNTGELFFGEGSRLTVL.

This clone was picked up one time. The V gene is TRBV6-5, the J gene TRBJ2-7, with TRBD1 matching 7 bases. The CDR3 is 14 amino acids. Germline lookup yields CDR1 MNHEY and CDR2 SVGAGI. Germline trimming cut 4 bases from V and 0 bases from J; bases unmatched to any gene: 3. CDR3 amino acids: CASSSRDSSYEQYF. The CDR3 DNA sequence: TGTGCCAGCAGTTCACGGGACAGCTCCTACGAGCAGTACTTC.

The gene calls are TRBV12-3 or TRBV12-4 and TRBJ2-1; 11 nucleotides align to TRBD2. The CDR3 loop spans 13 amino acids. After removal of 11 bases from V and 5 bases from J, the junction contained 5 bases not matched to a gene. As DNA, the CDR3 is TGTGCCGACGGGACTAGCGGAAACAATGAGCAGTTCTTC. It encodes CADGTSGNNEQFF.

V gene TRBV9 combines with J gene TRBJ2-7; D may be TRBD2 (5 bases). The CDR3 is 15 amino acids. V was pared by 0 bases and J by 7 bases, with 17 bases between. Germline CDR1 is SGDLS and CDR2 is YYNGEE. The CDR3 DNA is TGTGCCAGCAGCGTAGGCCCGGAGCGGCCGGGGGAGCAGTACTTC. Encoded protein: CASSVGPERPGEQYF.

CDR3 sequence reads: CASSLLYNEQFF. As DNA, the CDR3 is TGTGCCAGCAGTCTTCTCTACAATGAGCAGTTCTTC. This chain links TRBV12-3 or TRBV12-4 with TRBJ2-1, with no clear D. V dropped 5 bases and J dropped 3 bases, with 5 bases sitting between them. The CDR3 is 12 amino acids.

This chain links TRBV15 with TRBJ2-3, with 8 bases fitting TRBD2. J was trimmed by 0 bases and V by 3 bases; bases with no gene match: 5. CDR3 length: 16 amino acids. Germline CDR1 LNHNV, CDR2 YYDKDF (reference sequence). The CDR3 DNA follows: TGTGCCACCAGCAGGTTGACTAGCGTAAGCACAGATACGCAGTATTTT. It yields the protein CATSRLTSVSTDTQYF.

The J gene is TRBJ1-1, the V gene TRBV18; a weak D match, TRBD1 (5 bases). Germline CDR1 is KGHSH and CDR2 is LQKENI. CDR3 length equals 13 residues. Trimming pared 3 bases from V and 8 bases from J, leaving 13 bases between. The CDR3 DNA reads TGTGCCAGCTCACCCCAGACAGCTACCGAAGCTTTCTTT. As protein: CASSPQTATEAFF.

This chain joins TRBV19 and TRBJ1-1; D call uncertain. This CDR3 is built from 12 residues. Germline loops: CDR1 LNHDA, CDR2 SQIVND (reference sequence). The V end lost 3 bases, the J end lost 11 bases, and 13 bases lay between the germline ends. CDR3 DNA: TGTGCCAGTAGTATGATCGGACGCGGGGCTTTCTTT. It translates to CASSMIGRGAFF.